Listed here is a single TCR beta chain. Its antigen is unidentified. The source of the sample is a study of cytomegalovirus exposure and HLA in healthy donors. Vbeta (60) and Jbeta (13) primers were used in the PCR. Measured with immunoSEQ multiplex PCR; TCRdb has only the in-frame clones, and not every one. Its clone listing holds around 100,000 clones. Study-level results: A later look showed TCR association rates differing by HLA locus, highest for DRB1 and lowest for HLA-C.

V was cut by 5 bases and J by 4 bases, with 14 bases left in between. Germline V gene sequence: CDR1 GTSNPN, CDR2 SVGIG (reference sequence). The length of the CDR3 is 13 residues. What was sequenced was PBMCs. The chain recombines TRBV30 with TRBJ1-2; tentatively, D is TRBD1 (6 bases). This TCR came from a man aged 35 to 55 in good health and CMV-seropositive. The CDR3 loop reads CAWDGRGTYGYTF. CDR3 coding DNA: TGTGCCTGGGATGGCAGGGGTACCTATGGCTACACCTTC.